Presented here are 2 T cell receptor beta chains from one specimen sequenced in a study of vaccination and CD4 T cells after COVID-19. At the Johns Hopkins FTIC core, DNA taken from cultured CD4+ T cells was sequenced by way of the Oncomine TCR Beta short-read assay. MiXCR, run by TCRdb on the PCR reads, gives a single entry per CDR3 protein. The data show roughly 9,900 distinct CDR3 sequences, with 31% seen just once and 7.5% to 9% held by the top ten. Treatment specified: roughly 10-day PBMC culture with coronavirus spike peptide pools or control peptides (ViraFEST assay). The antigens for these receptors are not known. The sample consisted of CD4+ T cells from blood, cultured in vitro. The receptors shown here come from a human donor who had recovered from COVID-19.

V usage is TRBV6-2 or TRBV6-3 and J usage is TRBJ2-7; unclear D gene. This CDR3 contains 14 residues. V shed 3 bases and J shed 6 bases, with 15 bases lying between them. CDR1 and CDR2 from the germline V gene are MNHEY and SVGEGT. The CDR3 nucleotides read TGTGCCAGCAGTTATGAGGCAAGCGCTCGCGAGCAGTACTTC. This encodes CASSYEASAREQYF.

V usage is TRBV7-9 and J usage is TRBJ2-2; TRBD2 is a possible D gene (6 bases). Looked up from germline, CDR1 is SEHNR and CDR2 is FQNEAQ (reference sequence). The V gene lost 8 bases and the J gene lost 2 bases, with 12 bases spanning the gap. The CDR3 sequence is 14 residues long. Here the CDR3 DNA reads TGTGCCAGCGGCATGGGGGGTAACACCGGGGAGCTGTTTTTT. It translates to CASGMGGNTGELFF.